This T cell receptor beta chain was recorded in a study of beta chain features in type 1 diabetes. Study in general: The examined sorted cells totaled about 110 million across samples.

With regard to this clone: Its target is unknown.

Sorting that relied on CD45RO/CCR7/CD25/CD127/CD95/CD27 yielded CD4+ naive, central memory, regulatory and stem cell-like memory cells. Study conclusions and caveats: When Type 1 diabetes patients were examined, their TCRB CDR3s proved moderately but significantly shorter in all four CD4+ subsets.

Per germline, CDR1 SGHTA and CDR2 FQGNSA. This CDR3 spans 15 amino acids. Germline trimming cut 5 bases from V and 5 bases from J; bases unmatched to any gene: 6. Every bit of the isolated RNA underwent reverse transcription, so sequencing read expressed TCRB transcripts. TCRdb's copy holds only in-frame clones and misses some; the assay was immunoSEQ multiplex PCR. The repertoire holds 150,000 to 200,000 clones, with 7.8% as singletons. The chain combines TRBV7-2 with TRBJ2-5, with 12 bases matching TRBD2. This sequence was found in a woman in her thirties or forties with type 1 diabetes. Sequencing was done on a sample of central memory CD4+ T cells from blood. The CDR3, as DNA: TGTGCCAGCAGCCAAACTAGCGGGGGGTCCGAGACCCAGTACTTC. Translated, it gives CASSQTSGGSETQYF.